This entry features one T cell receptor (beta chain) sequence. The CDR3 contains 13 residues. The germline gives CDR1 SGDLS, CDR2 YYNGEE. Trimming removed 3 bases at V and 6 bases at J, with 9 bases between. This specimen comes from a study of T-cell memory formation after mild COVID-19. TCRdb ran MiXCR on the 5' RACE reads and lists one entry per CDR3 protein. The table shows 540,000 or so distinct CDR3 sequences, with around 21% occurring only once. The sample taken for sequencing was PBMCs or a T cell subset sorted from them (not recorded which). This TCR was recovered from an adult woman who had mild COVID-19 (a few samples of this study predate the infection). Cell type and time point are not known. The chain uses TRBV9 and TRBJ2-2; no definite D call. The DNA for the CDR3 is TGTGCCAGCAGCGCCTACCCCGCCGGGGAGCTGTTTTTT. It specifies CASSAYPAGELFF.